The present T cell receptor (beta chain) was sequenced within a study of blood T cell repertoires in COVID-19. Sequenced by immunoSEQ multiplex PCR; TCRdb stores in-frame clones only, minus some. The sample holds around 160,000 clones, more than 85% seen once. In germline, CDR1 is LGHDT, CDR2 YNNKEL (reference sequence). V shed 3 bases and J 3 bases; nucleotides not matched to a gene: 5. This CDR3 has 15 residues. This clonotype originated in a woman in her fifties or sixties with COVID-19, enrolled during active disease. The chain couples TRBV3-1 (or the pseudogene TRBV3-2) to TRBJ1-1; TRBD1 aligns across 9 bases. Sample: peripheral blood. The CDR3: CASSQLGQGDTEAFF. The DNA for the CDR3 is TGTGCCAGCAGCCAGTTGGGACAGGGAGACACTGAAGCTTTCTTT.